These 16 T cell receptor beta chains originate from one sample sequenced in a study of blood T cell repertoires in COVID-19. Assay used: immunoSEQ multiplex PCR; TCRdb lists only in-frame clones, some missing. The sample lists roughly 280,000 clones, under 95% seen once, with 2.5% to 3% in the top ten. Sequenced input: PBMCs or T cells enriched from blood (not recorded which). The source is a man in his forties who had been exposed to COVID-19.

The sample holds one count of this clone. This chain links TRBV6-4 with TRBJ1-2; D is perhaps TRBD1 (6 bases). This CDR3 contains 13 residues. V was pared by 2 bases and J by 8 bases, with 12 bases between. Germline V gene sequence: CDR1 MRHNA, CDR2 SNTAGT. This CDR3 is CASSDRTAGGYTF. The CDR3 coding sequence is TGTGCCAGCAGTGACCGGACAGCAGGAGGCTACACCTTC.

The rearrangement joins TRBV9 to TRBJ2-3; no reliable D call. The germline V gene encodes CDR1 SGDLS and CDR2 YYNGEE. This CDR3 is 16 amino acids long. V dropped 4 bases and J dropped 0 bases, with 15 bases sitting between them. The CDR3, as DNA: TGTGCCAGCAGCCCCCAAGGCAGGCTGAGCACAGATACGCAGTATTTT. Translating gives CASSPQGRLSTDTQYF.

Written as DNA, the CDR3 is TGTGCCAGCAGCTTGGGACAGAACTATGGCTACACCTTC. Translating it yields CASSLGQNYGYTF. V is TRBV5-4 and J is TRBJ1-2; perhaps TRBD1 as D (5 bases). The CDR3 length is 13 residues. CDR1 and CDR2 (germline): SGHNT, YYREEE (reference sequence). V dropped 0 bases and J dropped 2 bases, with 5 bases sitting between them.

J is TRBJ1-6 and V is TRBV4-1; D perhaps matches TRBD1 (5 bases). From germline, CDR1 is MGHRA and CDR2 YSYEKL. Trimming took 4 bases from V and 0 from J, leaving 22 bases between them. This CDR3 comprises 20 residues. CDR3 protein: CASSLNTGVPESSYNSPLHF. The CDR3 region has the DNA TGCGCCAGCAGCCTGAACACGGGGGTTCCCGAGAGCTCCTATAATTCACCCCTCCACTTT.

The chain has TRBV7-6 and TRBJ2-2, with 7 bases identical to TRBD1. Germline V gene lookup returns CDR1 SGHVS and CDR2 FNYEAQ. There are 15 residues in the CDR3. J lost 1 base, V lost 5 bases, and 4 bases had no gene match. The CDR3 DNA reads TGTGCCAGCAGCCCCGGGACAGAGAACACCGGGGAGCTGTTTTTT. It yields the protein CASSPGTENTGELFF.

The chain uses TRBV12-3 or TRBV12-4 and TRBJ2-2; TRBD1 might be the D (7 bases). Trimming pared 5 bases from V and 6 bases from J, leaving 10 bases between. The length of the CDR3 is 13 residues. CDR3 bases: TGTGCCAGCAGTATCAGGGGGGCCGGGGAGCTGTTTTTT. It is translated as CASSIRGAGELFF.

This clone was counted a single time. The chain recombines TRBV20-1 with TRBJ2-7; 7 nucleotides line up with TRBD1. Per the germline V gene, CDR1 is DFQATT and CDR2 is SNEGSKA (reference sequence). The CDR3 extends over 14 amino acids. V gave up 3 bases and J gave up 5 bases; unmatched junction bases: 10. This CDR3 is CSASTQGRPDEQYF. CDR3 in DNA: TGCAGTGCTAGTACACAGGGGCGACCTGACGAGCAGTACTTC.

The CDR3 is CASREMTGKNTEAFF. DNA for the CDR3: TGTGCCAGCAGGGAAATGACAGGGAAAAACACTGAAGCTTTCTTT. The chain is built from TRBV13 and TRBJ1-1, with TRBD1 identical over 7 bases. This CDR3 has 15 amino acids. Per the germline V gene, CDR1 is PRHDT and CDR2 is FYEKMQ (reference sequence). V lost 6 bases, J lost 2 bases, and 9 bases stayed unmatched.

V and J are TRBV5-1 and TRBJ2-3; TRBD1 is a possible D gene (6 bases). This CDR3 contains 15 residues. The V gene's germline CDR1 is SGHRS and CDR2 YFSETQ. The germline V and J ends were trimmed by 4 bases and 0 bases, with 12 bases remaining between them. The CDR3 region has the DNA TGCGCCAGCAGCCGGACAGCGACTAGCACAGATACGCAGTATTTT. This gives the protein CASSRTATSTDTQYF.

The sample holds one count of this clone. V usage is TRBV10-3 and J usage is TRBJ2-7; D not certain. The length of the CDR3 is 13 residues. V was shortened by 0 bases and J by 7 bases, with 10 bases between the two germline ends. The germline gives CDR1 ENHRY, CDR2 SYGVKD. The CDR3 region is CAISESVLEEQYF. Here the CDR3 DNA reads TGTGCCATCAGTGAGTCCGTATTGGAGGAGCAGTACTTC.

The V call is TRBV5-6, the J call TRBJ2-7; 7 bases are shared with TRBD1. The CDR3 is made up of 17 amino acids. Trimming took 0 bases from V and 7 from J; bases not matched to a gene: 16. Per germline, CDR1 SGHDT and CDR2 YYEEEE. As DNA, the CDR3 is TGTGCCAGCAGCTTGGGGGCTAGGACAGGCCATGTACGAGAGCAGTACTTC. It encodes CASSLGARTGHVREQYF.

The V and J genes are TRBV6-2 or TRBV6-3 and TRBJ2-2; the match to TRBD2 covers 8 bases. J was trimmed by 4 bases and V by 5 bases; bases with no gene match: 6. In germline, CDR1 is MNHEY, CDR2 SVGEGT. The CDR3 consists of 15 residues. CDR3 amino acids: CASSTAGEATGELFF. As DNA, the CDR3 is TGTGCCAGCAGTACAGCGGGAGAGGCCACCGGGGAGCTGTTTTTT.

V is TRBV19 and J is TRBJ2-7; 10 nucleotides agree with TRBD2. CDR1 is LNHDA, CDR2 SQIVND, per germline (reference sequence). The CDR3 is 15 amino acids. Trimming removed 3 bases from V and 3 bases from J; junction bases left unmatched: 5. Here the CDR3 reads CASSMTSGFHYEQYF. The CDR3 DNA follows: TGTGCCAGTAGTATGACTAGCGGGTTCCACTACGAGCAGTACTTC.

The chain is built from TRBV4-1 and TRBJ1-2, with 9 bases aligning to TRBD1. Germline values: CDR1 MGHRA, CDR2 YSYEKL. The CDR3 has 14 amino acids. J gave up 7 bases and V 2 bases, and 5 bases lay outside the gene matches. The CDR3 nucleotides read TGCGCCAGCAGCCAACTGGGACAGGGAATTGGCTACACCTTC. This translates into CASSQLGQGIGYTF.

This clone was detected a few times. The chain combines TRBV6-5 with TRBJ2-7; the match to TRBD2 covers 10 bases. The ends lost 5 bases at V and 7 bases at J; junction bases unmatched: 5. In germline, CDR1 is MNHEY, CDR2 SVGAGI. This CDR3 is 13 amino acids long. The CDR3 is CASSLAGVEEQYF. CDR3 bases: TGTGCCAGCAGTCTAGCGGGAGTAGAGGAGCAGTACTTC.

The CDR3 here is CAWSVTVSYEQYF. The DNA of the CDR3 is TGTGCCTGGAGTGTTACAGTCTCCTACGAGCAGTACTTC. This chain joins TRBV30 and TRBJ2-7; D not resolved. Trimming pared 0 bases from V and 0 bases from J, leaving 6 bases between. There are 13 residues in the CDR3. CDR1 is GTSNPN, CDR2 SVGIG, per germline (reference sequence).